This is a list of T cell receptor beta chains from one sample in a study of blood T cell repertoires in COVID-19. Some clones are missing from TCRdb's copy, which holds only in-frame ones; the method was immunoSEQ multiplex PCR. The sample holds 200,000 or so clones; around nine tenths are singletons and the top ten take around 1.9%. The specimen sequenced was peripheral blood. These receptors were taken from a man aged 65-85 years with active or convalescent COVID-19. Each CDR3 is given with its conserved first and last residue. A D gene is named only where the DNA matches it firmly.

V gene	J gene	D gene	CDR3 protein
TRBV9	TRBJ1-4	TRBD1	CASSVGQGSEKLFF
TRBV28	TRBJ2-7	TRBD2	CASSLSGAPYEQYF
TRBV5-1	TRBJ1-1	-	CASSLDATGQNTEAFF
TRBV6-5	TRBJ2-1	-	CAASSYNEQFF
TRBV29-1	TRBJ2-7	TRBD1	CSVLNRDRGFEQYF
TRBV7-9	TRBJ1-1	-	CASSLMANTEAFF
TRBV6-2/TRBV6-3	TRBJ1-5	-	CASSYFLALGNQPQHF
TRBV24-1	TRBJ2-1	-	CATSDGGSYNEQFF
TRBV4-1	TRBJ2-2	TRBD2	CASSGGRLAGGRAAGELFF
TRBV5-6	TRBJ2-2	TRBD2	CASSLFSSGSGKAGELFF
TRBV6-5	TRBJ2-7	-	CASRTGFSYEQYF
TRBV3-1/TRBV3-2	TRBJ1-1	TRBD1	CASNIQGAQTEAFF
TRBV15	TRBJ1-5	-	CATSSKFGLDQPQHF
TRBV6-6	TRBJ1-2	TRBD1	CASSSDRVVLYGYTF
TRBV5-1	TRBJ2-1	-	CASSFGGTDHYNEQFF
TRBV6-5	TRBJ2-3	TRBD2	CASNPGGGDTQYF
TRBV10-3	TRBJ2-4	TRBD1	CAISEVQTGGGIQYF
TRBV4-3	TRBJ2-5	TRBD2	CASSQDGGGARETQYF
TRBV13	TRBJ2-1	-	CASSWQGNEQFF
TRBV28	TRBJ2-3	TRBD2	CASSGQREGADTQYF
TRBV28	TRBJ2-3	-	CASLQGSTDTQYF
TRBV30	TRBJ2-1	-	CAWSVVGHSYNEQFF
TRBV7-8	TRBJ2-3	-	CASSYGGDTQYF
TRBV3-1/TRBV3-2	TRBJ2-3	-	CASSLRGDTQYF
TRBV5-4	TRBJ2-5	TRBD2	CASSVAAGYETQYF
TRBV6-2/TRBV6-3	TRBJ1-6	-	CASSTTGGSPLHF
TRBV3-1/TRBV3-2	TRBJ2-1	-	CASSLDSYNEQFF
TRBV15	TRBJ2-7	TRBD1	CATSRGGQGEGNEQYF
TRBV19	TRBJ2-7	TRBD1	CASSIRGQGYEQYF
TRBV18	TRBJ1-6	TRBD1	CASSPKTGGNSPLHF
TRBV3-1/TRBV3-2	TRBJ2-5	-	CASSQGGGQETQYF
TRBV5-8	TRBJ2-3	TRBD2	CASSLGLAGGDTQYF
TRBV9	TRBJ2-1	-	CASSVGLSGTYNEQFF
TRBV30	TRBJ2-7	TRBD2	CAWSDIAGAYEQYF
TRBV6-5	TRBJ2-1	TRBD2	CASRGGSTSYNEQFF
TRBV7-8	TRBJ2-3	TRBD2	CASNYRTSGGSTDTQYF
TRBV18	TRBJ2-6	-	CASSPSPGMGANVLTF
TRBV18	TRBJ1-6	-	CASSPFSRGRVGSPLHF
TRBV11-2	TRBJ2-1	TRBD2	CASSVSGGANEQFF
TRBV28	TRBJ1-1	-	CASSASASGTFF
TRBV4-3	TRBJ1-2	TRBD1	CASSRGQLNYGYTF
TRBV5-5	TRBJ2-7	-	CASSLPGTYEQYF
TRBV29-1	TRBJ2-3	-	CSSVAASTDTQYF
TRBV4-3	TRBJ1-6	TRBD1	CASSQGQGASPLHF
TRBV9	TRBJ2-5	TRBD1	CASSVGAGGRETQYF
TRBV18	TRBJ2-7	TRBD1	CASSLPGQGYEQYF
TRBV28	TRBJ2-1	TRBD1	CASRPSQGAGYNEQFF
TRBV2	TRBJ2-1	-	CASRAQGSDEQFF
TRBV10-3	TRBJ2-1	-	CAMAGKDSYNEQFF
TRBV18	TRBJ1-5	-	CASSPAGDQPQHF
TRBV28	TRBJ1-1	TRBD1	CASNPARGINTEAFF
TRBV7-8	TRBJ1-1	-	CASSLIDPSGAFF
TRBV4-1	TRBJ2-1	TRBD2	CASSQPRSGGSSYNEQFF
TRBV5-4	TRBJ2-7	TRBD1	CASRPAGTGAYEQYF
TRBV7-9	TRBJ1-6	-	CASSPTELFSPLHF
TRBV28	TRBJ2-3	TRBD2	CASSSSGSTDTQYF
TRBV7-8	TRBJ2-3	TRBD1	CASSRLRGRIQDTQYF